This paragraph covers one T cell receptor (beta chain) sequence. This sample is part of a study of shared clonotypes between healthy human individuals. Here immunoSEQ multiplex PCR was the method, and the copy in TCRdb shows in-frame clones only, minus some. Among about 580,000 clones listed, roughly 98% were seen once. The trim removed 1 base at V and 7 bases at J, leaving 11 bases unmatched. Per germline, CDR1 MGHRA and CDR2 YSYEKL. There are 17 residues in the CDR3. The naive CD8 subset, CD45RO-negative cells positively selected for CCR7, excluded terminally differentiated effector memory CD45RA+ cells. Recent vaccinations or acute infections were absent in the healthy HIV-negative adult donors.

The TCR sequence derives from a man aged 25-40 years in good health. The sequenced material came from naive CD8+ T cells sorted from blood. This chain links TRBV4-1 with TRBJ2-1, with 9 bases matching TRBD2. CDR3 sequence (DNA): TGCGCCAGCAGCCAAGTCCTAATAGCGGGAGATCGTAATGAGCAGTTCTTC. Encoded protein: CASSQVLIAGDRNEQFF.